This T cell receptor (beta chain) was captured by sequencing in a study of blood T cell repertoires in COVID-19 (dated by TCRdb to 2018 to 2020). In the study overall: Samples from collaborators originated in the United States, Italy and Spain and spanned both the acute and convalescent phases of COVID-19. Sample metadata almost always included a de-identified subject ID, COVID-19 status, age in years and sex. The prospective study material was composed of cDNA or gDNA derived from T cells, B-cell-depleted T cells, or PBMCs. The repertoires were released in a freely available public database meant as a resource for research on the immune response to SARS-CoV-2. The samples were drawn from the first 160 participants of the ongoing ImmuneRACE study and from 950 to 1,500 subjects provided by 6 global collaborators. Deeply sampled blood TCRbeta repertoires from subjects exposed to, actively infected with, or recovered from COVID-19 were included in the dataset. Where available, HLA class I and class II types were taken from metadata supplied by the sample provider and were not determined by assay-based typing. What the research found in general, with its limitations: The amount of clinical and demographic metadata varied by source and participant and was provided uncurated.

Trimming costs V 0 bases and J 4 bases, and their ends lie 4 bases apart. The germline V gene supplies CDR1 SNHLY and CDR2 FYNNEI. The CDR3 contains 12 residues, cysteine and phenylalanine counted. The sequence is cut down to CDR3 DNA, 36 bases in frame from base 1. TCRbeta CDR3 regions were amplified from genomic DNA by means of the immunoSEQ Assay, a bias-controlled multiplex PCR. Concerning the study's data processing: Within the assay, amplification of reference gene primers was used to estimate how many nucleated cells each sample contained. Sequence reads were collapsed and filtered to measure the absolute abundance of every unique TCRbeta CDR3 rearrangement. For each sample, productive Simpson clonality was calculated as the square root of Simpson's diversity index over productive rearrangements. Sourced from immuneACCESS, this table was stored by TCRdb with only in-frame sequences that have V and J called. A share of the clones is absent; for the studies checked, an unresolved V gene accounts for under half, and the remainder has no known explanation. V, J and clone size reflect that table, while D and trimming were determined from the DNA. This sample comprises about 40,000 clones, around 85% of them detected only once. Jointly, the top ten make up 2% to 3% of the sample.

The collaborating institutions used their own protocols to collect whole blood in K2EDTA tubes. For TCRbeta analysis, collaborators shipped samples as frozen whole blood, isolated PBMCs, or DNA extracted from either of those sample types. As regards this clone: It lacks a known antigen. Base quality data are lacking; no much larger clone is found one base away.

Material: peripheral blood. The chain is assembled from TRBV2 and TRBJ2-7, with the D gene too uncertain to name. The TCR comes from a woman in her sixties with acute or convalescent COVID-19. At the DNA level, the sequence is TGTGCCAGCAGTGAAGCTGCGTACGAGCAGTACTTC. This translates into CASSEAAYEQYF.